The TCR beta chain under discussion was sequenced for a study of shared clonotypes between healthy human individuals. Adult Caucasians living in Nashville, Tennessee made up all of the donors. The germline V gene encodes CDR1 MNHEY and CDR2 SMNVEV (reference sequence). V lost 0 bases and J 6 bases, leaving 12 bases between the germline ends. The CDR3 is 14 amino acids. Points from the study as a whole: Across a few donors, naive CD4 shared roughly 5.2%, naive CD8 around 3.8%, memory CD4 about 2.5%, memory CD8 0.4%.

Details on this clone: Antigen specificity is unknown.

Some 29,000 T cell genomes (about 0.2 ug DNA) went into each sorted-subset replicate. Authors' analysis steps: Sequence data from immunoSEQ were junction-only and lacked quality scores; consequently, filtering differed. Measured with immunoSEQ multiplex PCR; TCRdb has only the in-frame clones, and not every one. V and J calls and clone size are as listed in that table; D and trimming were resolved from the DNA. The profile shows a few hundred thousand clones, roughly 84% of them singletons. V is TRBV27 and J is TRBJ2-7; D ambiguous. Sequenced: memory CD8+ T cells sorted from blood. Subset reported: CD45RO+ cells pooled with CCR7-negative TemRA cells. This TCR was recovered from a man aged 18-30 years in good health. CDR3 nucleotide sequence: TGTGCCAGCAGTTTATCGGGTGGCTATCGCGAGCAGTACTTC. It codes for CASSLSGGYREQYF.